The 8 T cell receptor beta chains listed next were all sequenced from one sample in a study of PD-1 blockade in classical Hodgkin lymphoma. Every patient was affected by relapse after autologous stem cell transplantation, while exposure to brentuximab vedotin was not uniform. Sequenced by immunoSEQ multiplex PCR; TCRdb stores in-frame clones only, minus some. The table lists tens of thousands of clones, approximately 89% of them singletons, with 9.5% to 12% in the top ten. The input for sequencing was peripheral blood mononuclear cells (PBMCs), taken before the second cycle of nivolumab. The receptors were gathered from a human donor with classical Hodgkin lymphoma.

A word on this clone: Within the sample, other DNA sequences also encode this same CDR3. The J gene is TRBJ2-7, the V gene TRBV6-1, with D perhaps TRBD2 (5 bases). Germline CDR1 reads MNHNS; CDR2 reads SASEGT. V lost 9 bases to trimming and J lost 4 bases, with 19 bases between them. The CDR3 totals 14 residues. The CDR3 spells CASSDFQNSYEQYF. CDR3 sequence (DNA): TGTGCCAGTTCGGACTTCCAAAATTCTTACGAGCAGTACTTC.

The chain recombines TRBV6-4 with TRBJ2-2, with unresolved D. V lost 3 bases to trimming and J lost 4 bases, with 9 bases between them. CDR3 length: 14 amino acids. Germline CDR1 and CDR2: MRHNA and SNTAGT. The CDR3 DNA follows: TGTGCCAGCAGTGAGGGTTTTGCCACCGGGGAGCTGTTTTTT. This encodes CASSEGFATGELFF.

The rearrangement joins TRBV13 to TRBJ2-7; 10 bases fit TRBD1. The trim removed 5 bases at V and 6 bases at J, leaving 10 bases unmatched. The length of the CDR3 is 15 residues. In germline, CDR1 is PRHDT, CDR2 FYEKMQ (reference sequence). CDR3 region: CASSPGGTGVPEQYF. In nucleotides, the CDR3 is TGTGCCAGCAGCCCAGGAGGGACAGGGGTCCCCGAGCAGTACTTC.

This sequence joins TRBV10-1 and TRBJ2-3; TRBD2 aligns across 12 bases. Germline V gives CDR1 WNHNN, CDR2 SYGVQD (reference sequence). The CDR3 is 15 amino acids. V was clipped by 5 bases and J by 1 base; unmatched bases: 1. CDR3 bases: TGCGCCAGCAGTCGGACTAGCGGGGGCACAGATACGCAGTATTTT. Translating gives CASSRTSGGTDTQYF.

The rearrangement joins TRBV2 to TRBJ1-1; no clear D. This CDR3 has 11 amino acids. Trimming took off 6 bases at V and 4 bases at J, with 6 bases between the two ends. CDR1 and CDR2 from the germline V gene are SNHLY and FYNNEI. The CDR3 reads CASRQSTEAFF. The CDR3 bases are TGTGCCAGCAGACAGAGCACTGAAGCTTTCTTT.

The V call is TRBV6-1, the J call TRBJ2-5; D possibly corresponds to TRBD1 (6 bases). The CDR3 totals 13 residues. CDR1 MNHNS and CDR2 SASEGT come from the germline V gene. V was clipped by 2 bases and J by 5 bases, with 9 bases between them. CDR3: CASSETGWETQYF. CDR3 nucleotides: TGTGCCAGCAGTGAAACAGGGTGGGAGACCCAGTACTTC.

As DNA, the CDR3 is TGCAGCGTTGAAGATAATCCCGGGACTAGCGGGAGAAACTTTATTTACAATGAGCAGTTCTTC. Protein: CSVEDNPGTSGRNFIYNEQFF. The V and J genes are TRBV29-1 and TRBJ2-1; 14 bases agree with TRBD2. Unmatched junction bases numbered 17, after V lost 0 bases and J lost 4 bases. This CDR3 spans 21 amino acids. The germline V gene has CDR1 SQVTM and CDR2 ANQGSEA.

The chain links TRBV5-4 to TRBJ1-1, with a tentative D call TRBD1 (6 bases). V gave up 1 base and J gave up 6 bases, with 10 bases separating them. Per the germline V gene, CDR1 is SGHNT and CDR2 is YYREEE (reference sequence). This CDR3 is built from 13 residues. The CDR3 DNA follows: TGTGCCAGCAGCTTGCCGGGGGCCTCTGAAGCTTTCTTT. Residues: CASSLPGASEAFF.